The 17 T cell receptor beta chains in this list originate from one sample, sequenced in a study of cytomegalovirus exposure and HLA in healthy donors. Primers included in the PCR were 60 Vbeta and 13 Jbeta primers. Clones were sequenced by immunoSEQ multiplex PCR, and TCRdb holds only the in-frame ones, with some missing. The data hold some 200,000 clones, with around 86% observed a single time. Source material: PBMCs. The origin of the receptors is a woman aged 50 to 60 in good health and CMV-seropositive.

The genes are TRBV28 and TRBJ2-2; 16 bases align to TRBD2. The junction had 8 bases not matched to a gene; V was cut back by 5 bases and J by 2 bases. This CDR3 has 19 residues. Germline V gives CDR1 MDHEN, CDR2 SYDVKM. The CDR3 DNA follows: TGTGCCAGCAGTGCCCCGGGACTAGCGGGAGGGGCCAACACCGGGGAGCTGTTTTTT. Protein product: CASSAPGLAGGANTGELFF.

J is TRBJ1-1 and V is TRBV11-2; D call uncertain. The germline V gene encodes CDR1 SGHAT and CDR2 FQNNGV. The CDR3 sequence is 13 residues long. V dropped 0 bases and J dropped 13 bases, with 15 bases sitting between them. The CDR3: CASSLDGSGEGFF. The DNA of the CDR3 is TGTGCCAGCAGCTTAGATGGTTCCGGGGAGGGTTTCTTT.

V usage is TRBV9 and J usage is TRBJ1-4; no firm D call. Germline V lookup: CDR1 SGDLS, CDR2 YYNGEE. The length of the CDR3 is 15 residues. Trimming cost V 3 bases and J 0 bases, with 9 bases left between them. The CDR3 region has the DNA TGTGCCAGCAGCGGCGCCGGTGCAACTAATGAAAAACTGTTTTTT. It codes for CASSGAGATNEKLFF.

V usage is TRBV18 and J usage is TRBJ1-5; 7 positions agree with TRBD1. V trimming: 3 bases; J trimming: 3 bases; junction bases outside the gene matches: 8. The germline V gene has CDR1 KGHSH and CDR2 LQKENI. This CDR3 region has 16 residues. DNA of the CDR3: TGTGCCAGCTCACCCCAAGGCAGGGGGAACAATCAGCCCCAGCATTTT. Translation: CASSPQGRGNNQPQHF.

The J gene is TRBJ1-5, the V gene TRBV19; D is undetermined. Trimming removed 2 bases at V and 6 bases at J, with 11 bases between. Germline CDR1 is LNHDA and CDR2 is SQIVND (reference sequence). CDR3 length: 14 amino acids. The CDR3 protein is CASSIMAAAQPQHF. CDR3 sequence (DNA): TGTGCCAGTAGTATAATGGCAGCGGCTCAGCCCCAGCATTTT.

CDR3 region: CARSLEDLRDRGSVDEQFF. CDR3 coding DNA: TGTGCCAGAAGCCTCGAAGATCTCCGGGACAGGGGGTCGGTGGATGAGCAGTTCTTC. This chain uses TRBV5-3 with TRBJ2-1; TRBD1 agrees at 11 bases. TRBV5-3 is identified as an open reading frame with a role that is uncertain. The CDR3 runs to 19 residues. J gave up 8 bases and V 4 bases, and 20 bases lay outside the gene matches.

This chain connects TRBV6-4 to TRBJ2-1; 8 bases align to TRBD1. Germline V lookup: CDR1 MRHNA, CDR2 SNTAGT. The length of the CDR3 is 13 residues. V was pared by 6 bases and J by 10 bases, with 8 bases of the junction left unmatched. The CDR3 protein is CASSETGEGEQFF. In DNA form, the CDR3 reads TGTGCCAGCAGCGAGACAGGGGAAGGGGAGCAGTTCTTC.

The chain recombines TRBV4-1 with TRBJ2-2; TRBD2 is a possible D gene (6 bases). Per germline, CDR1 MGHRA and CDR2 YSYEKL. Trimming took 4 bases from V and 3 from J, leaving 12 bases between them. CDR3 size: 15 residues. DNA for the CDR3: TGCGCCAGCAGCCGCCCGGGGGATGACACCGGGGAGCTGTTTTTT. It is translated as CASSRPGDDTGELFF.

This chain uses TRBV18 with TRBJ1-4; 9 bases map to TRBD1. The germline V gene encodes CDR1 KGHSH and CDR2 LQKENI. The CDR3 runs to 17 residues. J gave up 6 bases and V 4 bases, and 12 bases lay outside the gene matches. DNA for the CDR3: TGTGCCAGCTCACGTAATTCTCTCGACAGGGGGGATGAAAAACTGTTTTTT. This sequence encodes CASSRNSLDRGDEKLFF. Supplemented by reference TRBV18 and TRBJ1-4, the full variable domain reads NAGVMQNPRHLVRRRGQEARLRCSPMKGHSHVYWYRQLPEEGLKFMVYLQKENIIDESGMPKERFSAEFPKEGPSILRIQQVVRGDSAAYFCASSRNSLDRGDEKLFFGSGTQLSVL.

The chain has TRBV4-3 and TRBJ2-3, with D possibly TRBD2 on 5 matching bases. Germline CDR1 LGHNA, CDR2 YSLEER. The V gene lost 1 base and the J gene lost 1 base, with 9 bases spanning the gap. This CDR3 is 15 amino acids long. CDR3 DNA sequence: TGCGCCAGCAGCCAAGTCACCGGGGGCACAGATACGCAGTATTTT. Translated, it gives CASSQVTGGTDTQYF.

This rearrangement joins TRBV27 to TRBJ1-5; the D is unclear. The CDR3 extends over 14 amino acids. V gave up 3 bases and J gave up 4 bases, with 10 bases separating them. Germline V CDR1 and CDR2: MNHEY, SMNVEV (reference sequence). CDR3 DNA sequence: TGTGCCAGCAGTTTTTTGCCACTTAATCAGCCCCAGCATTTT. Protein: CASSFLPLNQPQHF.

The rearrangement links TRBV7-2 to TRBJ1-5; 8 bases agree with TRBD1. This CDR3 region has 14 residues. Germline CDR1 is SGHTA and CDR2 is FQGNSA. J gave up 9 bases and V 6 bases, and 10 bases lay outside the gene matches. CDR3: CASSFGQGERPQHF. The CDR3 DNA sequence: TGTGCCAGCAGTTTTGGACAGGGAGAAAGGCCCCAGCATTTT.

V and J are TRBV29-1 and TRBJ1-4; TRBD1 matches at 7 bases. Per the germline V gene, CDR1 is SQVTM and CDR2 is ANQGSEA. After removal of 2 bases from V and 8 bases from J, the junction contained 8 bases not matched to a gene. The CDR3 is 14 residues long. The CDR3 here is CSVERQGTFEKLFF. The CDR3 bases are TGCAGCGTTGAAAGACAGGGCACTTTCGAAAAACTGTTTTTT.

This sequence joins TRBV6-5 and TRBJ1-3; D uncertain. Trimming took off 6 bases at V and 0 bases at J, with 12 bases between the two ends. The CDR3 spans 15 residues. Germline lookup yields CDR1 MNHEY and CDR2 SVGAGI. The DNA of the CDR3 is TGTGCCAGCAGCCCTCGGTCCTTCTCTGGAAACACCATATATTTT. Translated: CASSPRSFSGNTIYF.

The chain is built from TRBV11-2 and TRBJ2-5; D possibly corresponds to TRBD1 (7 bases). Germline V gene lookup returns CDR1 SGHAT and CDR2 FQNNGV. Between the trimmed V and J ends, which lost 0 bases and 4 bases, there was a span of 18 bases. The length of the CDR3 is 17 residues. This CDR3 reads CASSLDGGAGGLETQYF. In DNA, the CDR3 is TGTGCCAGCAGCTTAGATGGCGGAGCAGGGGGGTTAGAGACCCAGTACTTC.

The chain links TRBV15 to TRBJ2-3, with 13 bases aligning to TRBD2. This CDR3 region has 16 residues. In germline, CDR1 is LNHNV, CDR2 YYDKDF (reference sequence). Trimming at V came to 3 bases and at J to 5 bases, leaving 5 bases not matched to a gene. CDR3 DNA: TGTGCCACCAGCAGGGAAGGACTAGCGGGAGTAGATACGCAGTATTTT. Protein sequence: CATSREGLAGVDTQYF.

This clone was detected a few times. The chain has TRBV7-9 and TRBJ1-2; 10 bases line up with TRBD1. CDR1 is SEHNR, CDR2 FQNEAQ, per germline (reference sequence). Trimming at V came to 0 bases and at J to 2 bases, leaving 6 bases not matched to a gene. The CDR3 spans 17 residues. CDR3 in amino acids: CASSLALGGQGNYGYTF. In DNA, the CDR3 is TGTGCCAGCAGCTTAGCCCTGGGGGGACAGGGGAACTATGGCTACACCTTC.